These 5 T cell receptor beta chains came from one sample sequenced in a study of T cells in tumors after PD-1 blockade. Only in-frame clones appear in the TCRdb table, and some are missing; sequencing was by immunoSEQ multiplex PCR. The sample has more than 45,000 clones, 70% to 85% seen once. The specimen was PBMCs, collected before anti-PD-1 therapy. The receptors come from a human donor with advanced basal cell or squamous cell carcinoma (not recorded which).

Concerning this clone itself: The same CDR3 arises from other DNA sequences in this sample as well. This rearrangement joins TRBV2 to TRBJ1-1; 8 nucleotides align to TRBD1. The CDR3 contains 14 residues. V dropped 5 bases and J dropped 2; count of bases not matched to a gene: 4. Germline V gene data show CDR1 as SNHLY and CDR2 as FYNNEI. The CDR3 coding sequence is TGTGCCAGCAGTAGACAGGGGAGAAACACTGAAGCTTTCTTT. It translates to CASSRQGRNTEAFF. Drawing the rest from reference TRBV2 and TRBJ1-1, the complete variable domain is EPEVTQTPSHQVTQMGQEVILRCVPISNHLYFYWYRQILGQKVEFLVSFYNNEISEKSEIFDDQFSVERPDGSNFTLKIRSTKLEDSAMYFCASSRQGRNTEAFFGQGTRLTVV.

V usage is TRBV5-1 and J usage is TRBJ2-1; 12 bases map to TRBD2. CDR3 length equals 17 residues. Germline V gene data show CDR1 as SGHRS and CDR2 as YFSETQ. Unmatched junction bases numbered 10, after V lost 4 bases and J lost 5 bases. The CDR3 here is CASSSSTSGGTNNEQFF. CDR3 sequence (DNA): TGCGCCAGCAGCAGTTCCACTAGCGGGGGGACAAACAATGAGCAGTTCTTC.

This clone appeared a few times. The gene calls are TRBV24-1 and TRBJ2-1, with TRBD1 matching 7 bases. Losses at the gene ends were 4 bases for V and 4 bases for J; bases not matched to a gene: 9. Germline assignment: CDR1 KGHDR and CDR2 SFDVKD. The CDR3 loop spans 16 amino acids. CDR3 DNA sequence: TGTGCCACCAGTGAGGGTCAGGGGGTTTCGTACAATGAGCAGTTCTTC. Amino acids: CATSEGQGVSYNEQFF.

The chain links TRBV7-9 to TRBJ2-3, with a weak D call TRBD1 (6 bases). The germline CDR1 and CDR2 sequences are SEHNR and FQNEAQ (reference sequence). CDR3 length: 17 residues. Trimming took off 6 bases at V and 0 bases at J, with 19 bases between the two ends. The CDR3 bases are TGTGCCAGCAGTCCCCCTAGGGCAGGGGCAAGCACAGATACGCAGTATTTT. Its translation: CASSPPRAGASTDTQYF.

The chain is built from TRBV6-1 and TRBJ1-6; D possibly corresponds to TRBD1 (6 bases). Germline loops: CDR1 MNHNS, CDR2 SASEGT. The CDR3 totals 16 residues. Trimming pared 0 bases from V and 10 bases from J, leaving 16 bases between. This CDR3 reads CASSEAGAGARSPLHF. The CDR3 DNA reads TGTGCCAGCAGTGAAGCGGGGGCAGGGGCAAGGTCACCCCTCCACTTT.